This T cell receptor beta chain was sequenced for a study of CD8 T cells in Susac syndrome. This CDR3 has 12 residues. Germline V gives CDR1 SQVTM, CDR2 ANQGSEA. Trimming pared 3 bases from V and 8 bases from J, leaving 11 bases between. This clonotype was observed once. Random hexamers were used to reverse transcribe an amount of about 0.45 to 1 ug RNA. TCRdb re-called the immunoSEQ multiplex PCR reads through MiXCR, storing one row per CDR3 protein. This table has roughly 150,000 distinct CDR3 sequences, roughly 95% appearing once. The TCR was taken from a human donor with Susac syndrome. The sequenced sample consisted of CD4+ T cells from PBMCs. This chain uses TRBV29-1 with TRBJ2-1; maybe TRBD1 (5 bases). The CDR3 region is CSVDPGMDEQFF. CDR3 DNA sequence: TGCAGCGTTGACCCAGGGATGGATGAGCAGTTCTTC.